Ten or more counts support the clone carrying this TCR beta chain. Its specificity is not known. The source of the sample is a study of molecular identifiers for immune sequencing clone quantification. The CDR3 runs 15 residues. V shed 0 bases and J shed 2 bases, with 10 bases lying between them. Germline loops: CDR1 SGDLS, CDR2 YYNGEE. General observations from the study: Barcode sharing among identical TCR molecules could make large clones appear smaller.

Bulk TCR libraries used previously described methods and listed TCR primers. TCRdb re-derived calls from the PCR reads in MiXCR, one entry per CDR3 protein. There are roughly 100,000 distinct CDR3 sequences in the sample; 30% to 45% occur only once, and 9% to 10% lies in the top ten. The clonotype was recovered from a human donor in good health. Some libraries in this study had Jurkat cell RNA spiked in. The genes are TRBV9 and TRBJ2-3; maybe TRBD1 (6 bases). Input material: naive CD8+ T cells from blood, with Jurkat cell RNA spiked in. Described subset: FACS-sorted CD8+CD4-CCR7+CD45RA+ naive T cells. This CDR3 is CASSVEGEFTDTQYF. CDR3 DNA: TGTGCCAGCAGCGTAGAGGGGGAGTTCACAGATACGCAGTATTTT.